This entry concerns a single T cell receptor beta chain. Germline CDR1 SEHNR, CDR2 FQNEAQ (reference sequence). The ends were cut back, 5 bases at V and 3 bases at J, with 10 bases in the middle. The CDR3 consists of 13 residues. This entry belongs to a study of cytomegalovirus exposure and HLA in healthy donors. In the PCR, 60 Vbeta and 13 Jbeta primers were used. Profiled with immunoSEQ multiplex PCR; TCRdb holds only in-frame clones, not every one. The sample carries some 170,000 clones, 77% recorded once. V and J are TRBV7-9 and TRBJ1-2; unclear D gene. Sequencing input: PBMCs. This receptor was obtained from a woman aged 55-69 years in good health and CMV-seropositive. DNA of the CDR3: TGTGCCAGCAGCCTTGAGCTGGACTATGGCTACACCTTC. Translated: CASSLELDYGYTF.